This T cell receptor beta chain was retrieved from a study of type 1 and type 2 diabetes patients (dated by TCRdb to about 2016). About the study as a whole: Nine or ten type 1 diabetes patients, four type 2 diabetes patients and 6 or 7 nondiabetic controls, all recruited in China, made up the cohort. Throughout the study, CD4 or CD8 MicroBeads on MACS columns were used to positively select CD4+ and CD8+ T cells from PBMCs. A total of 15 million to 20 million paired-end reads were generated across the whole study. The study profiled TCRbeta repertoires by high-throughput sequencing to compare type 1 diabetes, type 2 diabetes and nondiabetic individuals. For the type 1 diabetes patients, the type 2 diabetes patients acted as a disease comparison group. Similar V gene usage was observed when approximately 22-cycle and roughly 25-cycle amplification were compared, suggesting similar primer efficiencies and random PCR bias. Sequencing of the TCRbeta libraries was paired-end and was performed on Illumina HiSeq 2000 or MiSeq instruments.

The sequencer listed for this sample is Illumina MiSeq. For TCRbeta CDR3 amplification, the template was genomic DNA taken from the sorted T cell subsets. The TCRbeta CDR3 region was amplified by multiplex PCR with 30 forward and 13 reverse primers. PCR products were purified with AMPure XP beads, then indices and adaptors were added in a second approximately 25-cycle PCR. Libraries were gel-purified using the QIAquick Gel Extraction Kit before sequencing. As for the original processing: FLASH was used to merge paired-end reads, and IgBLAST was used to align the merged reads to IMGT V, D and J germline references. Reads with below 70% alignment identity to germline references were discarded, and around 11,000,000 reads were retained study-wide. IMGT definitions were followed to assign CDR3 boundaries, reading frame and productivity. Highly-expanded clones were defined as clones at or above 1% of reads, and diversity was measured by normalized Shannon entropy. Unpaired two-tailed t-tests were used to test group differences in Shannon entropy. TCRdb itself trimmed the public reads at Q25 with fastp, ran MiXCR and retained productive beta chains. Rows are combined by CDR3 protein, so each entry shows the most common genes and DNA. TCRdb's processing, not the authors' own work, is the source of the V and J calls. This sample has 250,000 or so distinct CDR3 sequences in its table, and 47% of those were observed once. About 13% of the sample lies in the top ten.

The paper's findings and limits, for the study overall: Highly correlated V and J gene usage patterns were observed for type 2 diabetes and control samples, with an average of about 0.97 between samples. Type 2 diabetes patients had few highly-expanded CD4+ clones, median one, accounting for a median roughly 3.7% of reads. Only a limited number of T2D and control samples were sequenced, so some T1D-only HECs might also appear in more T2D or control samples. Age and gender were not matched between study groups, possibly biasing interpretation. In both CD4+ and CD8+ T cells, type 2 diabetes repertoires were highly diverse, with diversity significantly greater than that of type 1 diabetes repertoires.

On this clonotype: It lacks a known antigen. No base-level quality is on record; no much larger clone is a single base apart.

V is cut back by 5 bases and J by 7 bases, with 8 bases in the junction unmatched. CDR1 SNHLY and CDR2 FYNNEI are derived from the germline V gene. Its CDR3 holds 13 amino acids, cysteine through phenylalanine. Of all the DNA, just the CDR3 is kept, 39 bases in frame from base 1. Every diabetic patient fulfilled standard classification criteria for type 1 or type 2 diabetes, and glucose and C-peptide were measured using WHO-recommended methods. Exclusion applied to any donor with other autoimmune diseases or infections within the previous four weeks. Approximately 10 milliliters of peripheral blood were drawn from each participant. LymphoPrep density separation was used to isolate PBMCs.

The specimen sequenced was peripheral blood mononuclear cells (PBMCs). The chain couples TRBV2 to TRBJ2-7; 7 bases in the junction line up with TRBD1. This receptor was obtained from a man in his late teens or twenties with type 2 diabetes. The encoded CDR3 is CASSLSSGGEQYF. The nucleotide sequence is TGTGCCAGCAGTTTGAGCTCAGGGGGAGAGCAGTACTTC.